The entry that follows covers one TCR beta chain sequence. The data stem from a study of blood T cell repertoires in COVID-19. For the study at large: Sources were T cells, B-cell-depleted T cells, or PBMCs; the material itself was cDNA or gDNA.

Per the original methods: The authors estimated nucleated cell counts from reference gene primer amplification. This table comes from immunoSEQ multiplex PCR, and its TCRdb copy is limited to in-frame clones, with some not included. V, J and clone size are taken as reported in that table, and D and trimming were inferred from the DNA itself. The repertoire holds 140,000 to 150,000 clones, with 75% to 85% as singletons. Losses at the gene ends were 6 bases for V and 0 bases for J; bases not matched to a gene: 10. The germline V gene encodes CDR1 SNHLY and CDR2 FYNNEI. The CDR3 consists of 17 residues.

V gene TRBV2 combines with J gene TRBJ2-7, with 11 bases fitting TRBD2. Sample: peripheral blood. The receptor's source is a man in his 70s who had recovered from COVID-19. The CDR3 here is CASSDSGTSGDSYEQYF. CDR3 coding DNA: TGTGCCAGCAGCGATTCCGGGACTAGCGGTGACTCCTACGAGCAGTACTTC. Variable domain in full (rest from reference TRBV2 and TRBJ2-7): EPEVTQTPSHQVTQMGQEVILRCVPISNHLYFYWYRQILGQKVEFLVSFYNNEISEKSEIFDDQFSVERPDGSNFTLKIRSTKLEDSAMYFCASSDSGTSGDSYEQYFGPGTRLTVT.